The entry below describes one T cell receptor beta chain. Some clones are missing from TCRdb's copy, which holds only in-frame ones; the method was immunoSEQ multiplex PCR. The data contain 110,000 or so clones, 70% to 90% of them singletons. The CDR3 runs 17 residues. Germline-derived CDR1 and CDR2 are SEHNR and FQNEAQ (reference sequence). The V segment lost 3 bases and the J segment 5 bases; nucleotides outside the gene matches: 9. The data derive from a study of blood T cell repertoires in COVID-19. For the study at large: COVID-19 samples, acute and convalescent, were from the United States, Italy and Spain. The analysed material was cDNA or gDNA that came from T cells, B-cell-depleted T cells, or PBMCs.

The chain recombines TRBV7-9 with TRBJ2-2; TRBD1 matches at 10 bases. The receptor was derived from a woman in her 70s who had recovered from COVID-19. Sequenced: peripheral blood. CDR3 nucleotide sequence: TGTGCCAGCAGCTTTAGCTTGCGACAGGGGGCAACCGGGGAGCTGTTTTTT. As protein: CASSFSLRQGATGELFF. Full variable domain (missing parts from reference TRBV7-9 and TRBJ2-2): DTGVSQNPRHKITKRGQNVTFRCDPISEHNRLYWYRQTLGQGPEFLTYFQNEAQLEKSRLLSDRFSAERPKGSFSTLEIQRTEQGDSAMYLCASSFSLRQGATGELFFGEGSRLTVL.